These T cell receptor beta chains were read from a single sample in a study of blood T cells in healthy people across ages. MiXCR was run by TCRdb on the 5' RACE reads, yielding one entry per CDR3 protein. The sample lists about 1.4 million distinct CDR3 sequences; around 59% were seen once. The sequenced material came from blood. These TCRs come from a young man in good health. Each CDR3 is given with its conserved first and last residue. A D gene is named only where the DNA matches it firmly. For some rows the clone size is stated as once, few or many, or as a class when expanded; others skip it.

clone_size | j_call | cdr3_length | v_call | d_call | cdr3_aa | cdr3_nt
. | TRBJ2-3 | 15 | TRBV5-1 | . | CASSRSAKVEGTQYF | TGCGCCAGCAGCCGATCTGCGAAAGTTGAAGGTACGCAGTATTTT
. | TRBJ1-1 | 13 | TRBV27 | . | CASSFGVETEAFF | TGTGCCAGCAGTTTCGGTGTGGAGACTGAAGCTTTCTTT
. | TRBJ1-5 | 13 | TRBV6-1 | . | CASSVASNQPQHF | TGTGCCAGCAGTGTGGCCAGCAATCAGCCCCAGCATTTT
. | TRBJ2-7 | 15 | TRBV11-1 | TRBD1 | CASSTRQGSRYEQYF | TGTGCCAGCAGCACCCGACAGGGGTCGAGATACGAGCAGTACTTC
. | TRBJ2-2 | 19 | TRBV4-3 | . | CASSPKSTAHRVGSGELFF | TGCGCCAGCAGCCCCAAATCAACGGCTCACAGGGTGGGGTCCGGGGAGCTGTTTTTT
few | TRBJ2-7 | 16 | TRBV6-5 | . | CASRAERGFHSYEQYF | TGTGCCAGCAGGGCGGAAAGGGGTTTTCACTCCTACGAGCAGTACTTC
few | TRBJ2-7 | 14 | TRBV20-1 | TRBD2 | CSARPGLAGDEQYF | TGCAGTGCTAGGCCGGGACTAGCGGGAGACGAGCAGTACTTC
. | TRBJ2-3 | 17 | TRBV12-3/TRBV12-4 | . | CASSHPGGREPADMQYF | TGTGCCAGCAGCCATCCGGGTGGCAGAGAGCCCGCAGATATGCAGTATTTT
. | TRBJ2-1 | 12 | TRBV30 | . | CAWSPSFNEQFF | TGTGCCTGGAGTCCCTCGTTCAATGAGCAGTTCTTC
. | TRBJ2-5 | 15 | TRBV4-2 | . | CTSSQVSGTAETQYF | TGTACCAGCAGCCAAGTTTCGGGAACCGCAGAGACCCAGTACTTC
. | TRBJ2-7 | 16 | TRBV4-2 | TRBD2 | CASSQEDTSGSLEQYF | TGTGCCAGCAGCCAAGAAGACACTAGCGGGAGTCTTGAGCAGTACTTC
few | TRBJ2-7 | 15 | TRBV4-1 | TRBD1 | CASSQEGDSLYEQYF | TGCGCCAGCAGCCAAGAAGGGGACAGTTTGTACGAGCAGTACTTC
. | TRBJ2-3 | 16 | TRBV20-1 | TRBD2 | CSVGGRGIGHTDAQYF | TGCAGTGTAGGCGGGAGGGGGATTGGGCACACAGATGCACAGTATTTT
many | TRBJ1-2 | 13 | TRBV5-1 | . | CASSLAGDNGYTF | TGCGCCAGCAGCTTGGCGGGTGACAATGGCTACACCTTC
. | TRBJ2-7 | 15 | TRBV7-2 | TRBD1 | CASSARTGFSYEQYF | TGTGCCAGCAGCGCAAGGACAGGGTTTTCCTACGAGCAGTACTTC
. | TRBJ2-7 | 15 | TRBV5-1 | TRBD2 | CASSLAPSGRDEQYF | TGCGCCAGCAGCTTAGCGCCTAGCGGGAGAGACGAGCAGTACTTC
few | TRBJ2-7 | 13 | TRBV20-1 | . | CSARDPRIYEQYF | TGCAGTGCTAGAGACCCCCGCATTTACGAGCAGTACTTC
. | TRBJ2-7 | 13 | TRBV20-1 | . | CSAREGHYYEQYF | TGCAGTGCTAGAGAGGGCCACTACTACGAGCAGTACTTC
once | TRBJ2-1 | 13 | TRBV6-5 | . | CASRSKGRRGQFF | TGTGCCAGCAGGTCCAAGGGGAGACGGGGGCAGTTCTTC
. | TRBJ2-5 | 12 | TRBV11-2 | . | CASRLGGCEQYF | TGTGCCAGCAGACTAGGGGGTTGTGAGCAGTACTTC
few | TRBJ1-6 | 12 | TRBV12-3/TRBV12-4 | . | CASSLPDSPLHF | TGTGCCAGCAGTTTGCCTGATTCACCCCTCCACTTT
. | TRBJ2-1 | 14 | TRBV5-1 | . | CASSPWRRYNEQFF | TGCGCCAGCAGCCCCTGGCGGCGATACAATGAGCAGTTCTTC
. | TRBJ2-7 | 16 | TRBV3-1 | . | CASSRENVGGRGEQYF | TGTGCCAGCAGTCGCGAGAACGTCGGGGGCCGGGGCGAGCAGTACTTC
. | TRBJ2-3 | 16 | TRBV27 | . | CASSPRGGQDADTQYF | TGTGCCAGCAGCCCTCGAGGGGGTCAAGACGCAGATACGCAGTATTTT
few | TRBJ2-1 | 14 | TRBV2 | TRBD1 | CASLEGASYNEQFF | TGTGCCAGCCTAGAGGGGGCCTCCTACAATGAGCAGTTCTTC
. | TRBJ2-1 | 12 | TRBV5-1 | . | CASSPQHHEQFF | TGCGCCAGCAGTCCGCAGCACCATGAGCAGTTCTTC
once | TRBJ2-1 | 15 | TRBV20-1 | . | CSARGTASSYNEQFF | TGCAGTGCGCGGGGGACAGCAAGCTCCTACAATGAGCAGTTCTTC
. | TRBJ1-2 | 12 | TRBV28 | . | CASRRAGGGYTF | TGTGCCAGCAGGAGGGCGGGAGGCGGCTACACCTTC
. | TRBJ2-4 | 15 | TRBV28 | . | CASSGHALAKNIQYF | TGTGCCAGCAGTGGGCATGCCTTAGCCAAAAACATTCAGTACTTC
. | TRBJ2-6 | 15 | TRBV3-1 | . | CASSPAVGGANVLTF | TGTGCCAGCAGCCCCGCCGTTGGTGGGGCCAACGTCCTGACTTTC
. | TRBJ1-2 | 13 | TRBV11-1 | . | CASSNPGHHGYTF | TGTGCCAGCAGCAACCCGGGACACCATGGCTACACCTTC
. | TRBJ1-5 | 16 | TRBV3-1 | . | CASSQGSPTPNQPQHF | TGTGCCAGCAGCCAAGGGTCCCCGACACCTAATCAGCCCCAGCATTTT
. | TRBJ2-7 | 12 | TRBV6-6 | . | CASSYAQYEQYF | TGTGCCAGCAGTTATGCCCAGTACGAGCAGTACTTC
. | TRBJ1-1 | 13 | TRBV18 | TRBD1 | CASSPPLTGEAFF | TGTGCCAGCTCACCACCACTGACAGGGGAAGCTTTCTTT
. | TRBJ1-2 | 14 | TRBV6-2/TRBV6-3 | . | CASSPDMGTDGYTF | TGTGCCAGCAGCCCGGACATGGGAACCGATGGCTACACCTTC
. | TRBJ2-6 | 16 | TRBV15 | . | CATSGRVRSGANVLTF | TGTGCCACCAGCGGAAGGGTTCGCTCTGGGGCCAACGTCCTGACTTTC
. | TRBJ2-7 | 13 | TRBV12-3/TRBV12-4 | . | CASRTGTHYEQYF | TGTGCCAGCAGGACCGGGACTCACTACGAGCAGTACTTC
few | TRBJ2-7 | 14 | TRBV12-3/TRBV12-4 | . | CASSLGEHSYEQYF | TGTGCCAGCTCCCTGGGGGAACACTCCTACGAGCAGTACTTC
. | TRBJ2-3 | 13 | TRBV4-1 | . | CASSQGNGYTQYF | TGCGCCAGCAGCCAAGGCAATGGGTATACGCAGTATTTT
. | TRBJ1-1 | 13 | TRBV12-3/TRBV12-4 | . | CATSWGGRTEAFF | TGTGCCACCTCTTGGGGGGGACGGACCGAAGCTTTCTTT
. | TRBJ1-6 | 14 | TRBV6-5 | . | CASSYAWSNSPIHF | TGTGCCAGCAGTTACGCGTGGAGTAATTCACCCATCCACTTT
. | TRBJ1-6 | 15 | TRBV4-3 | TRBD1 | CASSQGRDRFSPLHF | TGCGCCAGCAGCCAAGGCCGGGACAGATTTTCACCCCTCCACTTT
once | TRBJ2-7 | 15 | TRBV11-2 | TRBD1 | CAGSSQGGGYYEQYF | TGTGCCGGCAGCTCACAGGGGGGTGGTTACTACGAGCAGTACTTC
. | TRBJ2-1 | 13 | TRBV4-2 | TRBD2 | CASSQGVEAGGFF | TGTGCCAGCAGCCAAGGAGTGGAAGCGGGGGGGTTCTTC
. | TRBJ1-2 | 17 | TRBV20-1 | . | CSAVNIKRGFSNYGYTF | TGCAGTGCTGTGAACATTAAAAGGGGGTTCTCTAACTATGGCTACACCTTC
. | TRBJ2-4 | 13 | TRBV3-1 | . | CASSPASGSIQYF | TGTGCCAGCAGCCCCGCCTCCGGGAGCATTCAGTACTTC
. | TRBJ2-7 | 14 | TRBV7-9 | TRBD2 | CAIDNLAGSYEQYF | TGTGCCATCGACAACCTAGCGGGCTCCTACGAGCAGTACTTC
. | TRBJ1-2 | 14 | TRBV6-2/TRBV6-3 | TRBD1 | CASRVDRGNYGYTF | TGTGCCAGCAGGGTGGACAGGGGGAACTATGGCTACACCTTC
. | TRBJ1-2 | 16 | TRBV20-1 | . | CSARGHWGDSNYGYTF | TGCAGTGCTAGAGGCCATTGGGGGGATTCTAACTATGGCTACACCTTC
few | TRBJ2-3 | 12 | TRBV12-5 | . | CASGLVKDTQYF | TGTGCTAGTGGTTTGGTAAAAGATACGCAGTATTTT
. | TRBJ2-5 | 12 | TRBV9 | . | CASSGAQETQYF | TGTGCCAGCAGCGGAGCTCAAGAGACCCAGTACTTC
. | TRBJ1-2 | 16 | TRBV7-8 | . | CASSFFRQVSNYGYTF | TGTGCCAGCAGCTTCTTCAGGCAGGTCTCTAACTATGGCTACACCTTC
. | TRBJ1-5 | 14 | TRBV20-1 | . | CSAQGTYYNQPQHF | TGCAGTGCTCAAGGGACATACTACAATCAGCCCCAGCATTTT
. | TRBJ2-3 | 12 | TRBV20-1 | . | CSAPLVTDTQYF | TGCAGTGCTCCCCTCGTCACAGATACGCAGTATTTT
once | TRBJ1-5 | 16 | TRBV7-8 | . | CASSLGYLSSNQPQHF | TGTGCCAGCAGCTTAGGTTACTTGTCGTCAAACCAGCCCCAGCATTTT
. | TRBJ1-6 | 12 | TRBV4-3 | . | CASSQQGTPLHF | TGCGCCAGCAGCCAACAGGGAACACCCCTCCACTTT